This T cell receptor beta chain is from a study of vaccination and CD4 T cells after COVID-19. As for treatment: roughly ten-day PBMC culture with coronavirus spike peptide pools or control peptides (ViraFEST assay). Dates of positive PCR ran from March to December 2020, before US Alpha, Beta and Delta variants. Findings and limits, study-wide: Convalescent patient numbers were relatively low, with no early post-infection timepoints.

This clonotype was counted only a few times. Its antigen remains unidentified. Sequencing of cultured CD4+ T cell DNA used the Oncomine TCR Beta short-read assay. TCRdb passed the PCR reads through MiXCR, listing each CDR3 protein once. Seen here are 13,000 to 15,000 distinct CDR3 sequences, roughly 50% observed once, and the top ten hold about 14%. Germline V gene sequence: CDR1 MNHEY, CDR2 SMNVEV (reference sequence). CDR3 length: 15 residues. V shed 6 bases, J shed 0 bases, and the junction held 6 bases outside the gene matches. The V and J genes are TRBV27 and TRBJ2-3, with TRBD2 matching 7 bases. This sequence was found in a human donor who had recovered from COVID-19. Sequencing used CD4+ T cells from blood, cultured in vitro. CDR3 DNA: TGTGCCAGCAGCCCAGCGGGACCTAGCACAGATACGCAGTATTTT. Its translation: CASSPAGPSTDTQYF.